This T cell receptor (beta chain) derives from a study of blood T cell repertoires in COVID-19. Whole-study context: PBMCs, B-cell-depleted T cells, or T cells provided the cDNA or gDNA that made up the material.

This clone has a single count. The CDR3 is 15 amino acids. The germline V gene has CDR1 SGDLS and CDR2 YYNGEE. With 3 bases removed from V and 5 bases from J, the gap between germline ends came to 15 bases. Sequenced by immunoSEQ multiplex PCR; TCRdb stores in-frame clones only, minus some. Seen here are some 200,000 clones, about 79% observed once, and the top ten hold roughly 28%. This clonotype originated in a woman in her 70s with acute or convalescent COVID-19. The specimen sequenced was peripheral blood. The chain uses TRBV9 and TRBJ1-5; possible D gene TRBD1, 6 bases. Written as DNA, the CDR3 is TGTGCCAGCAGCGAGGGGTGGGGGGGCGATCAGCCCCAGCATTTT. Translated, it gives CASSEGWGGDQPQHF. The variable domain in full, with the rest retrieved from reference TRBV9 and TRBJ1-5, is DSGVTQTPKHLITATGQRVTLRCSPRSGDLSVYWYQQSLDQGLQFLIQYYNGEERAKGNILERFSAQQFPDLHSELNLSSLELGDSALYFCASSEGWGGDQPQHFGDGTRLSIL.